The clone carrying this T cell receptor beta chain was found a few times. The antigen is not known. These data come from a study of T cells in tuberculosis. About the study: A South African cohort included IGRA-negative adolescents, latently infected IGRA-positive adolescents and adults with active tuberculosis. Blood was taken before or within 7 days of anti-tuberculosis therapy.

Sequencing used immunoSEQ multiplex PCR; TCRdb keeps in-frame clones, though not all of them. The repertoire holds some 49,000 clones, over 90% seen once, with 1.4% in the top ten. The time point: new active TB diagnosis, blood taken before or within 7 days of starting treatment. Active tuberculosis patients were new diagnoses, HIV-seronegative, South African, and aged 18 years or older. Whole-study findings and limits: Smaller alpha distances in active tuberculosis partly reflected shorter CDR3-alpha lengths.

After removal of 8 bases from V and 2 bases from J, the junction contained 1 base not matched to a gene. The CDR3 has 14 amino acids. Germline loops: CDR1 SGHTA, CDR2 FQGNSA. The sequence was collected from an adult with tuberculosis. Sequences were derived from PBMCs, sampled at tuberculosis diagnosis. The chain combines TRBV7-2 with TRBJ2-4; 12 nucleotides match TRBD2. DNA for the CDR3: TGTGCCAGCGGGACTAGCGGGCCCAAAAACATTCAGTACTTC. It yields the protein CASGTSGPKNIQYF.